This TCR beta chain is drawn from a study of technical replicates of blood from a handful of donors. The CDR3 is made up of 15 amino acids. The ends were cut back, 4 bases at V and 3 bases at J, with 16 bases in the middle. Germline-derived CDR1 and CDR2 are SGHDT and YYEEEE. Only in-frame clones appear in the TCRdb table, and some are missing; sequencing was by immunoSEQ multiplex PCR. The sample consists of over 75,000 clones, 95% of them appearing once. The V call is TRBV5-6, the J call TRBJ1-2; weak D call: TRBD1 (5 bases). The material sequenced was T cells isolated from PBMCs. This clonotype was sampled from a human donor in good health. The CDR3 protein is CASSLTEKPHYGYTF. The CDR3 nucleotides read TGTGCCAGCAGCCTGACAGAAAAGCCCCACTATGGCTACACCTTC.